The 12 T cell receptor beta chains in this list originate from one sample, sequenced in a study of shared clonotypes between healthy human individuals. CD45RO-negative CD8 cells positively selected for CCR7 made up the naive population, which excluded terminally differentiated effector memory CD45RA+ cells. Here immunoSEQ multiplex PCR was the method, and the copy in TCRdb shows in-frame clones only, minus some. The data show some 2,000,000 clones, about 94% seen once. Sample: naive CD8+ T cells sorted from blood. These receptors were collected from a man younger than 30 in good health.

Written as DNA, the CDR3 is TGTGCCGGAGGAGGCTTCTCTGGCACAGATACGCAGTATTTT. The encoded protein is CAGGGFSGTDTQYF. The chain recombines TRBV27 with TRBJ2-3, with a weak D call TRBD2 (5 bases). CDR3 length: 14 residues. Germline-derived CDR1 and CDR2 are MNHEY and SMNVEV (reference sequence). V gave up 11 bases and J gave up 1 base, with 16 bases separating them.

V and J are TRBV2 and TRBJ1-4; D remains ambiguous. The V end was cut by 5 bases, the J end by 5 bases, with 9 bases between. The CDR3 loop spans 13 amino acids. Germline CDR1 SNHLY, CDR2 FYNNEI. The CDR3 sequence is CASSPPENEKLFF. CDR3 DNA: TGTGCCAGCAGTCCGCCTGAGAATGAAAAACTGTTTTTT.

The J gene is TRBJ2-3, the V gene TRBV4-3; D might be TRBD1 or TRBD2, each matching 5 bases. Trimming cost V 0 bases and J 0 bases, with 19 bases left between them. Germline V gives CDR1 LGHNA, CDR2 YSLEER. The CDR3 sequence is 19 residues long. CDR3 bases: TGCGCCAGCAGCCAAGATTGGGGATTGGGACGGACTAGCACAGATACGCAGTATTTT. Protein sequence: CASSQDWGLGRTSTDTQYF.

Turning to this clone: This specimen includes other DNA sequences encoding the same CDR3. V and J are TRBV9 and TRBJ2-7; 9 bases align to TRBD2. The CDR3 is 14 residues long. Germline V CDR1 and CDR2: SGDLS, YYNGEE. The trim removed 2 bases at V and 4 bases at J, leaving 4 bases unmatched. The CDR3 coding sequence is TGTGCCAGCAGCGTCGCGGGAGGGGGATACGAGCAGTACTTC. This translates into CASSVAGGGYEQYF.

The chain recombines TRBV7-8 with TRBJ2-1; no clear D gene. Per germline, CDR1 SGHVS and CDR2 FQNEAQ. The length of the CDR3 is 14 residues. V lost 5 bases and J 5 bases, leaving 13 bases between the germline ends. The CDR3 spells CASSPGRPNNEQFF. The CDR3, as DNA: TGTGCCAGCAGCCCGGGTCGCCCAAACAATGAGCAGTTCTTC.

The chain recombines TRBV5-6 with TRBJ2-5; 7 nucleotides line up with TRBD2. V was clipped by 1 base and J by 5 bases; unmatched bases: 5. CDR3 length equals 14 residues. Germline-derived CDR1 and CDR2 are SGHDT and YYEEEE. For the CDR3, the DNA is TGTGCCAGCAGCTTGCGGGGGGTATTTGAGACCCAGTACTTC. Translating gives CASSLRGVFETQYF.

The rearrangement links TRBV5-8 to TRBJ2-1; 14 bases agree with TRBD2. V gave up 4 bases and J gave up 8 bases; unmatched junction bases: 8. The germline V gene encodes CDR1 SGHTS and CDR2 YDEGEE. The CDR3 sequence is 16 residues long. CDR3 region: CASSAGLAGDFDEQFF. The CDR3 bases are TGTGCCAGCAGCGCGGGACTAGCGGGAGATTTTGATGAGCAGTTCTTC.

The V and J genes are TRBV11-2 and TRBJ2-2; a weak D match, TRBD2 (6 bases). Germline V lookup: CDR1 SGHAT, CDR2 FQNNGV. This CDR3 region has 14 residues. V lost 3 bases, J lost 3 bases, and 8 bases lay in between. For the CDR3, the DNA is TGTGCCAGCAGCTTTGGGGGGTACACCGGGGAGCTGTTTTTT. It yields the protein CASSFGGYTGELFF.

V is TRBV5-4 and J is TRBJ2-3; 9 bases align to TRBD1. Germline assignment: CDR1 SGHNT and CDR2 YYREEE (reference sequence). V gave up 6 bases and J gave up 4 bases; unmatched junction bases: 12. This CDR3 region has 16 residues. This CDR3 is CASTPEGDREADTQYF. CDR3 DNA: TGTGCCAGCACCCCCGAAGGGGACAGGGAGGCAGATACGCAGTATTTT.

V gene TRBV6-1 combines with J gene TRBJ1-2; 7 bases line up with TRBD1. The V and J ends lost 0 bases and 4 bases, in that order; junction bases with no gene match: 8. CDR3 size: 16 residues. Germline CDR1 reads MNHNS; CDR2 reads SASEGT. CDR3 sequence (DNA): TGTGCCAGCAGTGAAGCGGGGACAGCTACTATCTATGGCTACACCTTC. Translating it yields CASSEAGTATIYGYTF.

The CDR3 region has the DNA TGTGCCAGCAGCGCGTCGGACAGGAACCACTATGGCTACACCTTC. Its protein product is CASSASDRNHYGYTF. The genes are TRBV7-9 and TRBJ1-2; 7 nucleotides align to TRBD1. In germline, CDR1 is SEHNR, CDR2 FQNEAQ (reference sequence). Trimming removed 5 bases from V and 3 bases from J; junction bases left unmatched: 9. The CDR3 loop spans 15 amino acids. Full variable domain (rest looked up from reference TRBV7-9 and TRBJ1-2): DTGVSQNPRHKITKRGQNVTFRCDPISEHNRLYWYRQTLGQGPEFLTYFQNEAQLEKSRLLSDRFSAERPKGSFSTLEIQRTEQGDSAMYLCASSASDRNHYGYTFGSGTRLTVV.

Notes on this clone: Different DNA sequences within this sample yield the same CDR3. V gene TRBV27 combines with J gene TRBJ2-7; 11 nucleotides agree with TRBD2. The CDR3 contains 14 residues. The junction had 7 bases not matched to a gene; V was cut back by 8 bases and J by 4 bases. CDR1 MNHEY and CDR2 SMNVEV come from the germline V gene (reference sequence). CDR3 DNA: TGTGCCAGCGGGTTAGCGGGAGGGCCTTACGAGCAGTACTTC. Translating it yields CASGLAGGPYEQYF.